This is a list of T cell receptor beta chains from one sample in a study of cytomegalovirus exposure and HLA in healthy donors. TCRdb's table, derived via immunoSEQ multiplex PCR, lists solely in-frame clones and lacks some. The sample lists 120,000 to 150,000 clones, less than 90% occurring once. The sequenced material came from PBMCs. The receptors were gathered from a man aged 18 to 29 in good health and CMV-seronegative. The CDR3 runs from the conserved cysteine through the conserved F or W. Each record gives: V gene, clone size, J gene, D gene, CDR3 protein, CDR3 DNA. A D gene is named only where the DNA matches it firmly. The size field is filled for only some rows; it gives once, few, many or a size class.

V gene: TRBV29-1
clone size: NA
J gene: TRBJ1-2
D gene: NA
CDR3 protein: CSVGHIYGYTF
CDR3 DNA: TGCAGCGTGGGACACATCTATGGCTACACCTTC

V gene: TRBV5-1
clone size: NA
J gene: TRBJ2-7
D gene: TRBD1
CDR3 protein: CASSFRPRQGMDEQYF
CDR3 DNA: TGCGCCAGCAGCTTTAGGCCGCGACAGGGGATGGACGAGCAGTACTTC

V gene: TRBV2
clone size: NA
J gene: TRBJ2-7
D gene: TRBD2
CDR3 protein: CASSREGEQYF
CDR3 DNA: TGTGCCAGCAGTCGGGAGGGCGAGCAGTACTTC

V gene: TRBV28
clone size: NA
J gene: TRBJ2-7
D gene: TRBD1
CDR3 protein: CASPPQFGTALYEQYF
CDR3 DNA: TGTGCCAGCCCCCCCCAATTCGGGACAGCCCTCTACGAGCAGTACTTC

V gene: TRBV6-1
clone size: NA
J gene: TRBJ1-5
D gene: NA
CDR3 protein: CASIAVSYIQPQHF
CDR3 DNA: TGTGCCAGCATTGCAGTAAGTTATATCCAGCCCCAGCATTTT

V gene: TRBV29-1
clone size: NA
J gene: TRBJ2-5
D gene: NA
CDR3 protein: CSAWSRAEQTQYF
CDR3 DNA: TGCAGCGCCTGGAGCAGGGCAGAGCAGACCCAGTACTTC

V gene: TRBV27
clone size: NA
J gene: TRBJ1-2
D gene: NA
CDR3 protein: CASSLSRVYGYTF
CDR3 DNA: TGTGCCAGCAGTTTATCCAGGGTCTATGGCTACACCTTC

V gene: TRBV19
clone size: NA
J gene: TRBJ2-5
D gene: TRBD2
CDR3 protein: CASSRGTSGARETQYF
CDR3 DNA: TGTGCCAGTAGTCGGGGGACTAGCGGGGCGAGGGAGACCCAGTACTTC

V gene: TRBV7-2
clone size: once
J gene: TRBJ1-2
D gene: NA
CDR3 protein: CASSLVMAGSNYGYTF
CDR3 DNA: TGTGCCAGCAGCTTAGTAATGGCAGGGTCTAACTATGGCTACACCTTC

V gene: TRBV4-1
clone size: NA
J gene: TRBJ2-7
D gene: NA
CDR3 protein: CASSQDARGGAYEQYF
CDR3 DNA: TGCGCCAGCAGCCAAGATGCTAGGGGGGGGGCTTACGAGCAGTACTTC

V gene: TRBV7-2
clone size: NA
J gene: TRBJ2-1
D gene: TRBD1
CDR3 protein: CASDRDRDYNEQFF
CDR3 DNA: TGTGCCAGCGACCGGGACAGGGACTACAATGAGCAGTTCTTC

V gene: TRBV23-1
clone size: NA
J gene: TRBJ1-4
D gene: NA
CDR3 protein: CASSRIQGSRGEKLFF
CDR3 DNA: TGCGCCAGCAGCCGCATCCAGGGATCGAGAGGAGAAAAACTGTTTTTT

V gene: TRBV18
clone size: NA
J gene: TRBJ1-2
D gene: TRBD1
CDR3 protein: CASSPRQGADYGYTF
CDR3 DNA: TGTGCCAGCTCACCCCGACAGGGCGCCGACTATGGCTACACCTTC

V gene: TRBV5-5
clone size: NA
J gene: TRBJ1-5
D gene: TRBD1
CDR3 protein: CASSLDRGNQPQHF
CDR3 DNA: TGTGCCAGCAGCTTGGACAGGGGAAATCAGCCCCAGCATTTT

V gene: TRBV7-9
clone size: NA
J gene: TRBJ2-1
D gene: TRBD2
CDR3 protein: CASSLAGGLYSEQFF
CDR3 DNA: TGTGCCAGCAGCTTGGCGGGGGGGCTTTACAGTGAGCAGTTCTTC

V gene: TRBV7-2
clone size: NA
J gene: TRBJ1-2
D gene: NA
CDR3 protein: CASSPRRAGKDYGYTF
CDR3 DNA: TGTGCCAGCAGCCCCAGGCGGGCAGGAAAGGACTATGGCTACACCTTC

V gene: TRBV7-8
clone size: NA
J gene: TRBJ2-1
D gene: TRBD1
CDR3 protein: CASSLGTGGLNEQFF
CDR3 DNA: TGTGCCAGCAGCTTAGGGACAGGGGGCCTCAATGAGCAGTTCTTC

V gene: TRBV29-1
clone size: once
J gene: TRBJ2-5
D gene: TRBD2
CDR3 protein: CSVDAGVDQETQYF
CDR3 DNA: TGCAGCGTTGACGCGGGGGTGGACCAAGAGACCCAGTACTTC

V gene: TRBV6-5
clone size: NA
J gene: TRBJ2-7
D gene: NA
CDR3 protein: CASIGGSYEQYF
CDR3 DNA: TGTGCCAGCATTGGCGGCTCCTACGAGCAGTACTTC

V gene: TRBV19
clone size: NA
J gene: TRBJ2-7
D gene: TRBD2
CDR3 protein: CASSWASGTYEQYF
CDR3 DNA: TGTGCCAGTAGTTGGGCTAGCGGTACCTACGAGCAGTACTTC

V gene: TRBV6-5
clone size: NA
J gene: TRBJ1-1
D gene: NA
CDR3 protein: CASQGFSGKTEAFF
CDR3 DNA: TGTGCCAGCCAGGGTTTTAGTGGTAAGACTGAAGCTTTCTTT

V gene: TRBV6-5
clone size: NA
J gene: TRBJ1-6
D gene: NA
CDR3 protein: CASSYGTTGSNSPLHF
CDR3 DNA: TGTGCCAGCAGTTACGGTACTACAGGGTCCAATTCACCCCTCCACTTT

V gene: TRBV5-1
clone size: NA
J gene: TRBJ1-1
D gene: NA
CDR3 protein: CASSLVSTGEAFF
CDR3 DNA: TGCGCCAGCAGCTTGGTCTCTACAGGGGAAGCTTTCTTT

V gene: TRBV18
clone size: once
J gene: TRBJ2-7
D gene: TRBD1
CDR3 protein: CASSLQGFDYEQYF
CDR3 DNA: TGTGCCAGCTCACTACAGGGGTTCGACTACGAGCAGTACTTC

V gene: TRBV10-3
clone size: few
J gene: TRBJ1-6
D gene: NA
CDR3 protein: CASGGYNSPLHF
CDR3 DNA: TGTGCCTCGGGGGGTTATAATTCACCCCTCCACTTT